These 15 T cell receptor beta chains came from one sample sequenced in a study of T-cell reconstitution after alpha-beta-depleted transplantation in children. Using unique molecular identifiers, the investigators prepared the TCRbeta library. MiXCR, applied by TCRdb to the PCR reads, yields one record per CDR3 protein. The data show 600,000 or so distinct CDR3 sequences, with 20% to 25% seen just once and over 12% held by the top ten. Material: PBMCs, mostly from graft donor cells, obtained 360 days after TCRalphabeta/CD19-depleted stem cell transplant. The receptors originated from a boy under two years old who had a stem cell transplant for acute myeloid leukemia, so the T cells may come from the graft donor.

This clonotype was counted only a few times. The chain is built from TRBV5-1 and TRBJ2-5; tentative D call: TRBD1 (6 bases). This CDR3 is 14 amino acids long. CDR1 SGHRS and CDR2 YFSETQ come from the germline V gene. Trimming removed 6 bases at V and 4 bases at J, with 16 bases between. CDR3 loop: CASKETGTGETQYF. CDR3 nucleotide sequence: TGCGCCAGCAAGGAAACAGGGACGGGAGAGACCCAGTACTTC.

The rearrangement uses TRBV29-1 and TRBJ2-5, with 7 bases aligning to TRBD1. This CDR3 spans 13 amino acids. Trimming at V came to 6 bases and at J to 3 bases, leaving 7 bases not matched to a gene. In germline, CDR1 is SQVTM, CDR2 ANQGSEA. CDR3 loop: CSVAGTVKETQYF. The CDR3 coding sequence is TGCAGCGTCGCCGGGACAGTGAAAGAGACCCAGTACTTC.

This clonotype was observed many times. A read error may produce the germline difference seen at one junction end. The chain recombines TRBV7-9 with TRBJ2-5; D ambiguous. The CDR3 has 11 amino acids. Germline lookup yields CDR1 SEHNR and CDR2 FQNEAQ (reference sequence). This chain's CDR3 is CASSQLLVRNF. CDR3 nucleotides: TGTGCCAGCAGCCAACTATTAGTGAGGAACTTC. The entire variable domain, with the rest obtained from reference TRBV7-9 and TRBJ2-5, is as follows: DTGVSQNPRHKITKRGQNVTFRCDPISEHNRLYWYRQTLGQGPEFLTYFQNEAQLEKSRLLSDRFSAERPKGSFSTLEIQRTEQGDSAMYLCASSQLLVRNFGPGTRLLVL.

This clonotype has only a few counts. J is TRBJ2-5 and V is TRBV12-3 or TRBV12-4; 9 nucleotides agree with TRBD1. The CDR3 contains 13 residues. Losses at the gene ends were 6 bases for V and 4 bases for J; bases not matched to a gene: 3. The CDR3 loop reads CASRGTGIETQYF. CDR3 nucleotides: TGTGCCAGCAGGGGGACAGGGATAGAGACCCAGTACTTC.

The chain employs TRBV6-2 or TRBV6-3 and TRBJ2-3, with 16 bases matching TRBD2. The V gene's germline CDR1 is MNHEY and CDR2 SVGEGT. CDR3 length equals 19 residues. The J segment lost 6 bases and the V segment lost 4 bases, leaving 13 bases of the junction unmatched. The chain's CDR3 is CASSSPPGLAGGPSDTQYF. Written as DNA, the CDR3 is TGTGCCAGCAGTTCCCCGCCGGGACTAGCGGGGGGGCCATCTGATACGCAGTATTTT.

The chain combines TRBV29-1 with TRBJ1-3; 7 positions match TRBD1. CDR3 length: 11 residues. The V gene end was trimmed by 6 bases and the J gene end by 4 bases; junction bases not matched to a gene: 0. Germline assignment: CDR1 SQVTM and CDR2 ANQGSEA. In DNA form, the CDR3 reads TGCAGCGTGGGACAGGGAAACACCATATATTTT. This encodes CSVGQGNTIYF.

The gene calls are TRBV12-3 or TRBV12-4 and TRBJ2-3; TRBD1 matches 8 bases. CDR3 size: 15 residues. Trimming at V came to 1 base and at J to 6 bases, leaving 6 bases not matched to a gene. Here the CDR3 DNA reads TGTGCCAGCAGTTTAGATCTACAGGGGGTTGATACGCAGTATTTT. Its protein product is CASSLDLQGVDTQYF.

This chain links TRBV25-1 with TRBJ1-4, with a weak D call TRBD1 (6 bases). The ends were cut back, 6 bases at V and 8 bases at J, with 16 bases in the middle. This CDR3 is 14 amino acids long. The V gene's germline CDR1 is MGHDK and CDR2 SYGVNS. The CDR3 protein is CASRRSGDGEKLFF. The CDR3 region has the DNA TGTGCCAGCAGAAGATCAGGGGACGGGGAAAAACTGTTTTTT.

This clonotype has just a few counts. The chain carries TRBV29-1 and TRBJ2-7; 11 positions agree with TRBD1. This CDR3 has 14 amino acids. Germline CDR1 and CDR2: SQVTM and ANQGSEA. The V gene end was trimmed by 3 bases and the J gene end by 3 bases; junction bases not matched to a gene: 4. The CDR3 DNA reads TGCAGCGTTGAGGGGGACAGGGGGGACTACGAGCAGTACTTC. Amino acids: CSVEGDRGDYEQYF.

The chain couples TRBV20-1 to TRBJ2-1; D gene uncertain. This CDR3 region has 15 residues. CDR1 is DFQATT, CDR2 SNEGSKA, per germline (reference sequence). Trimming shortened V by 0 bases and J by 5 bases, and 14 bases separated the two germline ends. CDR3 sequence: CSAREMGSAHNEQFF. CDR3 coding DNA: TGCAGTGCTAGAGAGATGGGCAGCGCCCACAATGAGCAGTTCTTC.

In this sample, this clonotype turned up a few times. The chain carries TRBV7-2 and TRBJ2-2; TRBD1 is a possible D gene (5 bases). This CDR3 spans 15 amino acids. Looked up from germline, CDR1 is SGHTA and CDR2 is FQGNSA. The ends were cut back, 2 bases at V and 4 bases at J, with 11 bases in the middle. CDR3 loop: CASSLQQVGTGELFF. The CDR3 nucleotides read TGTGCCAGCAGCTTACAACAGGTCGGCACCGGGGAGCTGTTTTTT.

The chain combines TRBV4-1 with TRBJ2-7; 10 bases map to TRBD1. The CDR3 sequence is 17 residues long. The V segment lost 0 bases and the J segment 3 bases; nucleotides outside the gene matches: 8. Germline V gene data show CDR1 as MGHRA and CDR2 as YSYEKL. The CDR3 is CASSQDRRRTGGYEQYF. The CDR3 coding sequence is TGCGCCAGCAGCCAAGATCGGCGGAGGACAGGGGGCTACGAGCAGTACTTC.

This clonotype came up many times. The V gene is TRBV4-1, the J gene TRBJ1-2; no reliable D call. This CDR3 contains 15 residues. The germline V and J ends were trimmed by 0 bases and 4 bases, with 12 bases remaining between them. CDR1 is MGHRA and CDR2 is YSYEKL in the germline V gene. This chain's CDR3 is CASSQENKGIYGYTF. As DNA, the CDR3 is TGCGCCAGCAGCCAAGAGAACAAGGGTATCTATGGCTACACCTTC.

This clonotype was detected many times. The chain uses TRBV15 and TRBJ2-7; D is undetermined. The CDR3 extends over 13 amino acids. Per germline, CDR1 LNHNV and CDR2 YYDKDF (reference sequence). The V end was cut by 2 bases, the J end by 3 bases, with 8 bases between. The CDR3 here is CATSRPDSYEQYV. The CDR3 bases are TGTGCCACCAGCAGACCAGATAGCTACGAGCAGTACGTC.

In its sample, this clonotype was seen many times. The chain recombines TRBV2 with TRBJ1-2; D ambiguous. Germline-derived CDR1 and CDR2 are SNHLY and FYNNEI. V lost 8 bases to trimming and J lost 3 bases, with 13 bases between them. The CDR3 extends over 13 amino acids. In nucleotides, the CDR3 is TGTGCCAGCCGGTTTTCAGACCACTATGGCTACACCTTC. It yields the protein CASRFSDHYGYTF.